The present T cell receptor beta chain was sequenced within a study of Ad26.COV2.S vaccination and SARS-CoV-2 variants. About the research overall: Dosing was one shot or two shots 56 days apart.

The length of the CDR3 is 13 residues. V dropped 4 bases and J dropped 10 bases, with 17 bases sitting between them. Per germline, CDR1 SGHDT and CDR2 YYEEEE. The treatment was: 15 to 20 received Ad26.COV2.S at low or high dose, single or two shots; five or six received placebo; per-sample allocation not given. The samples were gathered on day 63 after the first injection of vaccine or placebo. This Boston cohort included adults aged 18-55 years. The shot given was an Ad26 vector that makes Wuhan-strain SARS-CoV-2 spike. Only in-frame clones appear in the TCRdb table, and some are missing; sequencing was by immunoSEQ multiplex PCR. The table includes some 500,000 clones, roughly 89% detected once.

The rearrangement uses TRBV5-6 and TRBJ1-1; TRBD1 is a possible D gene (5 bases). Sequences were derived from peripheral blood, sampled in a trial of Ad26.COV2.S vaccine versus placebo. The clonotype was recovered from a person aged 18 to 59 who received the Ad26.COV2.S COVID-19 vaccine or a placebo. CDR3 nucleotides: TGTGCCAGCAGCCAGGGACCGGGAGTCGGAGCTTTCTTT. It encodes CASSQGPGVGAFF.